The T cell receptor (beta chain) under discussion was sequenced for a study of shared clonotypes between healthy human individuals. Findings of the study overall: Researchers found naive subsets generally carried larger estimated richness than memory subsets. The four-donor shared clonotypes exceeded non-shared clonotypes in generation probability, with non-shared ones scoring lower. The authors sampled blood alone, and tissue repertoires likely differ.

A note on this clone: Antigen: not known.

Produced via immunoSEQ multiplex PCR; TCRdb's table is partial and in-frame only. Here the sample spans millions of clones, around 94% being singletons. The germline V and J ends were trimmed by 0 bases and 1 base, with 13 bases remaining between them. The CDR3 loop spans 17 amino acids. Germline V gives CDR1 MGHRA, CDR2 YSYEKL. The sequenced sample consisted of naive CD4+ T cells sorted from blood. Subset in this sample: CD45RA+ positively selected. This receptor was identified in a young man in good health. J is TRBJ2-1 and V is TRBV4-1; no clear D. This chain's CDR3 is CASSQDDGRKSYNEQFF. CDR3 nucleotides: TGCGCCAGCAGCCAAGATGACGGTCGAAAATCCTACAATGAGCAGTTCTTC.